A single count supports the clone carrying this T cell receptor (beta chain). Its antigen is as yet unknown. The data were obtained in a study of cytomegalovirus exposure and HLA in healthy donors. For the study at large: The use of the same platform for the roughly 110 validation repertoires and the 600 to 800 first-cohort repertoires was reported by a later analysis. Study-wide findings and caveats: A classifier reportedly called cytomegalovirus status with high sensitivity and specificity. The study put some 150 TCR beta chains on its list as cytomegalovirus-associated. Usually a TCR sequence was rare, but some public TCRs were found in many donors.

This CDR3 is 13 amino acids long. V lost 6 bases, J lost 2 bases, and 8 bases lay in between. Germline CDR1 WNHNN, CDR2 SYGVQD (reference sequence). Data came from immunoSEQ multiplex PCR; TCRdb stores just in-frame clones and leaves some out. This sample has 190,000 or so clones; about 86% occur once, and the top ten carry 2.5% to 3%. V usage is TRBV10-1 and J usage is TRBJ1-5, with D perhaps TRBD1 (6 bases). This clonotype was sampled from a young woman in good health and CMV-seropositive. The material sequenced was PBMCs. DNA of the CDR3: TGCGCCAGCAGCCCAGGGGGCAATCAGCCCCAGCATTTT. As protein: CASSPGGNQPQHF.